This TCR beta chain was observed in a study of blood T cell repertoires in COVID-19. On the study more broadly: Donors in the United States, Italy and Spain gave samples during acute or convalescent COVID-19.

Trimming removed 6 bases at V and 0 bases at J, with 13 bases between. Looked up from germline, CDR1 is MRHNA and CDR2 is SNTAGT. The CDR3 covers 15 residues. In the authors' methods: Scientists estimated how many nucleated cells there were by amplifying reference gene primers. Some clones are missing from TCRdb's copy, which holds only in-frame ones; the method was immunoSEQ multiplex PCR. That table furnishes V, J and clone size, whereas the DNA furnished D and trimming. Here the sample spans about 40,000 clones, roughly 86% being singletons. This clone occurred a few times. The sequence came from a man between 45 and 60 years old in a cohort sampled during active COVID-19. The rearrangement uses TRBV6-4 and TRBJ2-3; D not resolved. The sequencing input was peripheral blood. CDR3 protein: CASSADTQSTDTQYF. CDR3 nucleotide sequence: TGTGCCAGCAGCGCCGACACACAGAGCACAGATACGCAGTATTTT.